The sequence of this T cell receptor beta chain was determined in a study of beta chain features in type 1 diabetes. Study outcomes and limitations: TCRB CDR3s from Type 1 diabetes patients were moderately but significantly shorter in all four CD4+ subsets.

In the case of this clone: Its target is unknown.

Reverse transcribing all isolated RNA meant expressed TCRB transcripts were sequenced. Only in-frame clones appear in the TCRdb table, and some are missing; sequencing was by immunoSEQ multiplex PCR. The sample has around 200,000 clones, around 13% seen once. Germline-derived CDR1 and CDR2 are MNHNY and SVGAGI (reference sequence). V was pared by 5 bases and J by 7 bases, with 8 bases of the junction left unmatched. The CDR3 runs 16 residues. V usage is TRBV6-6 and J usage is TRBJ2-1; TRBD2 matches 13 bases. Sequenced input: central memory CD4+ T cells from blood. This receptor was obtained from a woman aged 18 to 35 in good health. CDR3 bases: TGTGCCAGCAGTGCCGGACTAGCGGGAGATAGGAATGAGCAGTTCTTC. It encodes CASSAGLAGDRNEQFF.